A selection of T cell receptor beta chains follows, all from one sample in a study of blood T cells in healthy people across ages. A single record per CDR3 protein comes from TCRdb applying MiXCR to the 5' RACE reads. Counted here are some 690,000 distinct CDR3 sequences, approximately 22% occurring once; the ten biggest clones make up about 22%. Sample: blood. These receptors were collected from a man in his sixties or seventies in good health. CDR3s include the opening cysteine and the closing phenylalanine or tryptophan. A D gene is named only where the DNA matches it firmly. Some rows have no size entry. The others give once, few or many, or a class for an expanded clone.

J | V | size | D | CDR3 | DNA
TRBJ1-5 | TRBV6-4 | few | - | CASSEGGSNQPQHF | TGTGCCAGCAGTGAGGGGGGTAGCAATCAGCCCCAGCATTTT
TRBJ2-1 | TRBV6-2/TRBV6-3 | few | - | CASQTSPNEQFF | TGTGCCAGCCAGACTAGTCCCAATGAGCAGTTCTTC
TRBJ2-3 | TRBV2 | - | - | CASSVLRGSTGDTQYF | TGTGCCAGCAGTGTGTTGAGGGGCAGCACAGGAGATACGCAGTATTTT
TRBJ1-1 | TRBV3-1 | once | - | CASRGQALGAEAFF | TGTGCCAGCAGAGGTCAGGCCCTAGGGGCTGAAGCTTTCTTT
TRBJ1-4 | TRBV10-1 | few | TRBD1 | CASSATGNPNEKLFF | TGCGCCAGCAGTGCGACAGGGAACCCTAATGAAAAACTGTTTTTT
TRBJ1-4 | TRBV6-5 | few | - | CASSYGLTATNEKLFF | TGTGCCAGCAGTTACGGCTTGACAGCAACTAATGAAAAACTGTTTTTT
TRBJ1-5 | TRBV21-1 | - | - | CASSRPLLSHFHQPQHF | TGTGCCAGCAGCAGACCCCTGTTGAGCCATTTCCATCAGCCCCAGCATTTT
TRBJ2-5 | TRBV5-1 | few | - | CASRSGAEETPYF | TGCGCCAGCAGAAGTGGGGCCGAGGAGACCCCGTACTTC
TRBJ1-1 | TRBV18 | many | TRBD1 | CASSPDRATEAFF | TGTGCCAGCAGCCCGGACAGGGCCACTGAAGCTTTCTTT
TRBJ2-3 | TRBV20-1 | - | TRBD2 | CTFQRGATSTDTQYF | TGCACTTTCCAGCGGGGCGCAACTAGCACAGATACGCAGTATTTT
TRBJ2-3 | TRBV20-1 | - | TRBD2 | CSARQLAGGRHTDTQYF | TGCAGTGCTAGGCAACTAGCGGGGGGCCGCCACACAGATACGCAGTATTTT
TRBJ1-2 | TRBV18 | - | - | CASSVVVSDSNYGYTF | TGTGCCAGCTCCGTAGTTGTGTCGGACAGCAACTATGGCTACACCTTC
TRBJ1-4 | TRBV20-1 | few | - | CSGIDTAGNEKLFF | TGCAGTGGAATCGATACAGCCGGTAATGAAAAACTGTTTTTT
TRBJ1-3 | TRBV11-2 | few | - | CASSLDGNTIYF | TGTGCCAGCAGCTTAGATGGAAACACCATATATTTT
TRBJ1-5 | TRBV7-9 | - | - | CASSPGSANQPQHF | TGTGCCAGCAGCCCTGGAAGCGCAAATCAGCCCCAGCATTTT
TRBJ2-1 | TRBV3-1 | few | - | CASSQERELAGSYNEQFF | TGTGCCAGCAGCCAAGAAAGAGAACTAGCAGGCTCCTACAATGAGCAGTTCTTC
TRBJ1-2 | TRBV21-1 | - | - | CASSKLGTGKCGYTF | TGTGCCAGCAGCAAACTAGGGACAGGGAAGTGTGGCTACACCTTC
TRBJ1-5 | TRBV28 | - | TRBD1 | CASSPPGGGNQPQHF | TGTGCCAGCAGTCCTCCAGGGGGGGGAAATCAGCCCCAGCATTTT
TRBJ2-2 | TRBV7-9 | - | - | CANRSPLRGELNTGELFF | TGTGCCAACAGATCCCCCTTGAGAGGGGAGCTGAACACCGGGGAGCTGTTTTTT
TRBJ2-5 | TRBV5-4 | few | - | CASSLSLNRQETQYF | TGTGCCAGCAGCTTGTCTCTGAACAGACAAGAGACCCAGTACTTC
TRBJ2-1 | TRBV20-1 | few | - | CSARTGLFEQFF | TGCAGTGCTAGGACCGGACTCTTTGAGCAGTTCTTC
TRBJ2-3 | TRBV12-3/TRBV12-4 | - | - | CASSFGRAGTDTQYF | TGTGCCAGCAGTTTCGGCCGAGCCGGCACAGATACGCAGTATTTT
TRBJ1-4 | TRBV18 | - | TRBD1 | CASTLGQGGEKLFF | TGTGCCAGCACACTCGGACAGGGTGGGGAAAAACTGTTTTTT
TRBJ2-5 | TRBV6-6 | - | - | CASSFPGAQETQYF | TGTGCCAGCAGTTTCCCCGGAGCTCAAGAGACCCAGTACTTC
TRBJ2-5 | TRBV3-1 | few | - | CASSQDWSGGTQYF | TGTGCCAGCAGCCAAGATTGGTCGGGCGGGACCCAGTACTTC
TRBJ2-5 | TRBV12-5 | - | TRBD1 | CASGPRTGPQETQYF | TGTGCTAGTGGTCCCCGGACAGGCCCACAAGAGACCCAGTACTTC
TRBJ2-5 | TRBV7-2 | - | - | CASSLSSYQEAQYF | TGTGCCAGCAGCTTATCTTCGTACCAAGAGGCCCAGTACTTC
TRBJ2-2 | TRBV6-6 | few | TRBD2 | CASRTSGVNTGELFF | TGTGCCAGCAGAACTAGCGGGGTGAACACCGGGGAGCTGTTTTTT
TRBJ2-3 | TRBV7-2 | - | - | CASSLAADSSTHTQYF | TGTGCCAGCAGCTTAGCGGCCGACTCTAGCACACATACGCAGTATTTT
TRBJ1-6 | TRBV12-3/TRBV12-4 | few | - | CASSKTGAYNSPLHF | TGTGCCAGCAGCAAGACAGGTGCCTATAATTCACCCCTCCACTTT
TRBJ2-7 | TRBV10-1 | few | - | CASSESLDPNYEQYF | TGCGCCAGCAGTGAGTCGCTAGACCCAAACTACGAGCAGTACTTC
TRBJ1-1 | TRBV7-8 | - | - | CASSLPRTAMNTEAFF | TGTGCCAGCAGCCTCCCCAGGACAGCCATGAACACTGAAGCTTTCTTT
TRBJ2-2 | TRBV24-1 | few | - | CATGLNTGELFF | TGTGCCACCGGGTTGAACACCGGGGAGCTGTTTTTT
TRBJ2-5 | TRBV28 | - | TRBD1 | CASSLPGTGGKAEETQYF | TGTGCCAGCAGCCTCCCGGGGACAGGGGGAAAGGCTGAAGAGACCCAGTACTTC
TRBJ2-3 | TRBV29-1 | - | TRBD1 | CSVARQGATDTQYF | TGCAGCGTGGCCCGACAGGGGGCAACAGATACGCAGTATTTT
TRBJ2-1 | TRBV30 | - | TRBD2 | CAWSPTSGRVSEQFF | TGTGCCTGGAGTCCGACTAGCGGGAGGGTTAGCGAGCAGTTCTTC
TRBJ2-5 | TRBV7-9 | - | TRBD2 | CASSLGPVGTTPETQYF | TGTGCCAGCAGCTTAGGGCCCGTCGGGACTACCCCGGAAACCCAGTACTTC
TRBJ2-1 | TRBV24-1 | - | - | CATSVRGTYNEQFF | TGTGCCACTTCTGTCCGGGGAACCTACAATGAGCAGTTCTTC
TRBJ2-1 | TRBV7-2 | few | - | CASSPQRYEQFF | TGTGCCAGCAGCCCCCAGCGCTATGAGCAGTTCTTC
TRBJ2-2 | TRBV27 | few | - | CASTLSWGGVAGELFF | TGTGCCAGCACCCTTTCCTGGGGGGGCGTCGCCGGGGAGCTGTTTTTT
TRBJ2-1 | TRBV29-1 | - | TRBD2 | CSSGLAGYEQFF | TGCAGCTCGGGACTAGCGGGATATGAGCAGTTCTTC
TRBJ1-2 | TRBV12-3/TRBV12-4 | few | - | CASSVVSTGMGGYTF | TGTGCCAGCAGTGTCGTCTCTACAGGGATGGGTGGCTACACCTTC
TRBJ1-6 | TRBV7-2 | many | - | CASSLLRTASPLHF | TGTGCCAGCAGCTTATTAAGGACAGCCTCACCCCTCCACTTT
TRBJ2-1 | TRBV5-1 | - | - | CASSLVGGLSNEQFF | TGCGCCAGCAGCTTGGTCGGCGGGCTATCCAATGAGCAGTTCTTC
TRBJ1-5 | TRBV19 | - | - | CASSIVLYSNQPQHF | TGTGCCAGTAGTATCGTCCTGTATAGCAATCAGCCCCAGCATTTT
TRBJ2-1 | TRBV20-1 | - | TRBD1 | CSARDPGQGVGNEQFF | TGCAGTGCTAGAGATCCGGGACAGGGGGTTGGGAATGAGCAGTTCTTC
TRBJ2-1 | TRBV11-3 | - | TRBD2 | CASSPRLAGKPYNEQFF | TGTGCCAGCAGCCCTCGACTAGCGGGAAAGCCTTACAATGAGCAGTTCTTC
TRBJ2-7 | TRBV7-2 | - | - | CASSSVTSAEQYF | TGTGCCAGCAGCTCAGTAACTAGTGCCGAGCAGTACTTC
TRBJ2-5 | TRBV10-3 | few | TRBD2 | CAISDGTSGGGETQYF | TGTGCCATCAGTGATGGGACTAGCGGGGGAGGAGAGACCCAGTACTTC
TRBJ1-4 | TRBV4-1 | - | - | CASSQVLLGLDEKLFF | TGCGCCAGCAGCCAAGTCCTCCTGGGACTCGATGAAAAACTGTTTTTT
TRBJ2-5 | TRBV4-2 | - | TRBD2 | CASSQDDLAGVETQYF | TGTGCCAGCAGCCAAGATGACCTAGCGGGGGTAGAGACCCAGTACTTC
TRBJ2-1 | TRBV5-1 | few | TRBD1 | CASSSSRDSYNEQFF | TGCGCCAGCAGCTCGTCCCGGGACAGTTACAATGAGCAGTTCTTC
TRBJ2-3 | TRBV7-8 | few | - | CASTASARGSTDTQYF | TGTGCCAGCACCGCAAGCGCAAGGGGGAGCACAGATACGCAGTATTTT
TRBJ2-5 | TRBV5-1 | - | TRBD2 | CASSLGSLAGGETQYF | TGCGCCAGCAGTCTCGGTAGTCTAGCGGGGGGCGAGACCCAGTACTTC
TRBJ2-5 | TRBV5-1 | many | - | CASSLELETQYF | TGCGCCAGCAGCTTGGAATTGGAGACCCAGTACTTC
TRBJ2-3 | TRBV7-2 | - | TRBD1 | CASSFRFGTGETDTQYF | TGTGCCAGCAGCTTTCGATTCGGGACAGGTGAAACAGATACGCAGTATTTT
TRBJ1-2 | TRBV29-1 | - | - | CSVEVRDPGHGGYTF | TGCAGCGTTGAAGTTCGGGACCCCGGACACGGTGGCTACACCTTC
TRBJ1-1 | TRBV6-5 | few | - | CASSYSNANREAFF | TGTGCCAGCAGTTACTCGAATGCGAACAGAGAAGCTTTCTTT